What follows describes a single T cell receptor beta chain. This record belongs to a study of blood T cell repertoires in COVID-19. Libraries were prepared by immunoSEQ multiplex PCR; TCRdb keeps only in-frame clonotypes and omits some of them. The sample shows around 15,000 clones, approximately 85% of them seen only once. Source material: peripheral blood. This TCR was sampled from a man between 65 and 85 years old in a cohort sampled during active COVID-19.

CDR3 bases: TGTGCCAGCAGCCCAGGGACAGGGGGCTCCGGGGAGCTGTTTTTT. This sequence encodes CASSPGTGGSGELFF. V gene TRBV11-3 combines with J gene TRBJ2-2, with TRBD1 matching 12 bases. Germline assignment: CDR1 SGHNT and CDR2 YENEEA. With V trimmed by 5 bases and J by 6 bases, 4 bases remained unmatched. The CDR3 length is 15 residues.